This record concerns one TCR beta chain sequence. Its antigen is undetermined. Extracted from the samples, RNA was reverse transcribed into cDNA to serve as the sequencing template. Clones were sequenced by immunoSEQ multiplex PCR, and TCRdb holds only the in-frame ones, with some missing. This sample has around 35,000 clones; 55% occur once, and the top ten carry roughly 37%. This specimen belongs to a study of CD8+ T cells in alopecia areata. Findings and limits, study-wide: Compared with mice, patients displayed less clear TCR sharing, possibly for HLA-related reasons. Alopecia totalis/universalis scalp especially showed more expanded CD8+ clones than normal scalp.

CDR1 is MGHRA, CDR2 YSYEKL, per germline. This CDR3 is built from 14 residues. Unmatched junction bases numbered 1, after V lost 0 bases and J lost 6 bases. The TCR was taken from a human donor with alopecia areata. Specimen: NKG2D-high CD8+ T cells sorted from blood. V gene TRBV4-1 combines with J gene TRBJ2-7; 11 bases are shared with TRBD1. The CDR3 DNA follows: TGCGCCAGCAGCCAAGAGGGACAGGGGGGCGAGCAGTACTTC. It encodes CASSQEGQGGEQYF.